Sequencing of this T cell receptor beta chain was carried out in a study of blood T cell repertoires in COVID-19. The cohort comprised adults aged 18 to 89 years residing in around 25 US areas. Repertoires were generated with immunoSEQ multiplex PCR, while TCRdb's copy carries only in-frame clones and drops some. The data contain hundreds of thousands of clones, around nine tenths of them seen just once; the ten biggest clones take up about 2.4%. The sequenced material came from PBMCs or T cells enriched from blood (not recorded which). This TCR derives from a man in his sixties who had recovered from COVID-19.

The CDR3 nucleotides are TGTGCCAGCAGCTTAGGACAGAAGGCTGAAGCTTTCTTT. It specifies CASSLGQKAEAFF. This rearrangement joins TRBV11-2 to TRBJ1-1; D is possibly TRBD1 (5 bases). Germline values: CDR1 SGHAT, CDR2 FQNNGV. This CDR3 is built from 13 residues. Trimming cost V 1 base and J 6 bases, with 9 bases left between them.